Below are 28 T cell receptor beta chains sequenced from a single sample in a study of T cells in tuberculosis (dated by TCRdb to 2017 to 2018). The protocol used for the library was the immunoSEQ multiplex PCR assay. TCRdb retrieved this table from immuneACCESS and kept in-frame rearrangements only. Not all clones are present; in checked studies, unresolved V genes account for under half, and no reason is known for the remainder. Recorded for this sample are tens of thousands of clones; approximately 89% of them occurred a single time. The ten largest make up 2.4% of the sample. The intended sense of this specimen's time point label: new active TB diagnosis, blood taken before or within 7 days of starting treatment. This sample comprised PBMCs, obtained at tuberculosis diagnosis. These TCRs come from an adult with tuberculosis.

V usage is TRBV25-1 and J usage is TRBJ2-1, with D maybe TRBD1 (5 bases). Germline V CDR1 and CDR2: MGHDK, SYGVNS. The CDR3 runs to 11 residues. The germline V and J ends were trimmed by 7 bases and 6 bases, with 7 bases remaining between them. In DNA, the CDR3 is TGTGCCAGCACAGGGATCAATGAGCAGTTCTTC. It translates to CASTGINEQFF.

This clone has only a few counts. The CDR3 protein is CASSPDRASNQPQHF. The CDR3 DNA is TGTGCCAGCAGTCCGGACAGGGCTAGCAATCAGCCCCAGCATTTT. The rearrangement joins TRBV2 to TRBJ1-5, with TRBD1 matching over 8 bases. V was pared by 5 bases and J by 0 bases, with 3 bases of the junction left unmatched. CDR3 length: 15 residues. Germline V gene lookup returns CDR1 SNHLY and CDR2 FYNNEI.

V is TRBV19 and J is TRBJ1-5; 7 nucleotides align to TRBD1. This CDR3 region has 16 residues. CDR1 is LNHDA, CDR2 SQIVND, per germline (reference sequence). Trimming at V came to 4 bases and at J to 0 bases, leaving 6 bases not matched to a gene. This CDR3 is CASSTLTGNSNQPQHF. In DNA form, the CDR3 reads TGTGCCAGTAGTACCTTGACAGGGAATAGCAATCAGCCCCAGCATTTT. The full variable domain, completed using reference TRBV19 and TRBJ1-5, is DGGITQSPKYLFRKEGQNVTLSCEQNLNHDAMYWYRQDPGQGLRLIYYSQIVNDFQKGDIAEGYSVSREKKESFPLTVTSAQKNPTAFYLCASSTLTGNSNQPQHFGDGTRLSIL.

This chain joins TRBV15 and TRBJ2-4; TRBD1 agrees at 9 bases. Trimming at V came to 3 bases and at J to 0 bases, leaving 6 bases not matched to a gene. Germline V CDR1 and CDR2: LNHNV, YYDKDF (reference sequence). CDR3 length: 17 residues. CDR3 nucleotide sequence: TGTGCCACCAGCAGCAGGACAGGGGCCATAGCCAAAAACATTCAGTACTTC. Protein sequence: CATSSRTGAIAKNIQYF. Looking up the rest from reference TRBV15 and TRBJ2-4 gives the full variable domain: DAMVIQNPRYQVTQFGKPVTLSCSQTLNHNVMYWYQQKSSQAPKLLFHYYDKDFNNEADTPDNFQSRRPNTSFCFLDIRSPGLGDTAMYLCATSSRTGAIAKNIQYFGAGTRLSVL.

V gene TRBV28 combines with J gene TRBJ2-7; 9 bases are a match to TRBD1. In germline, CDR1 is MDHEN, CDR2 SYDVKM. The V and J ends lost 5 bases and 6 bases, in that order; junction bases with no gene match: 2. The CDR3 runs to 12 residues. In DNA form, the CDR3 reads TGTGCCAGCAGTACAGGGGGCTCCGAGCAGTACGTC. It translates to CASSTGGSEQYV.

The chain has TRBV4-3 and TRBJ2-2; TRBD1 aligns across 7 bases. The CDR3 runs to 15 residues. Germline values: CDR1 LGHNA, CDR2 YSLEER. J gave up 5 bases and V 4 bases, and 7 bases lay outside the gene matches. Here the CDR3 reads CASSPDRARTGELFF. The CDR3 coding sequence is TGCGCCAGCAGCCCCGACAGGGCCCGAACCGGGGAGCTGTTTTTT.

The rearrangement uses TRBV7-8 and TRBJ1-1, with 11 nucleotides matching TRBD1. The junction had 5 bases not matched to a gene; V was cut back by 4 bases and J by 1 base. This CDR3 is 16 amino acids long. The germline gives CDR1 SGHVS, CDR2 FQNEAQ. This CDR3 is CASSSTDRGPNTEAFF. CDR3 bases: TGTGCCAGCAGCTCCACGGACAGGGGGCCGAACACTGAAGCTTTCTTT.

The genes are TRBV6-6 and TRBJ1-2; D unclear. V dropped 5 bases and J dropped 0 bases, with 7 bases sitting between them. CDR3 size: 13 residues. CDR1 and CDR2 (germline): MNHNY, SVGAGI (reference sequence). The CDR3 coding sequence is TGTGCCAGCAGTGACGGAGCTAACTATGGCTACACCTTC. Its protein is CASSDGANYGYTF.

This clone was observed a single time. This chain joins TRBV9 and TRBJ1-2; D unclear. Trimming cost V 2 bases and J 1 base, with 9 bases left between them. The CDR3 spans 14 residues. Germline V CDR1 and CDR2: SGDLS, YYNGEE. In nucleotides, the CDR3 is TGTGCCAGCAGCGTGACGGGAAATAACTATGGCTACACCTTC. Protein sequence: CASSVTGNNYGYTF.

The chain is built from TRBV5-6 and TRBJ1-1; 8 bases map to TRBD1. V lost 4 bases, J lost 7 bases, and 9 bases stayed unmatched. The CDR3 is 14 residues long. Germline CDR1 is SGHDT and CDR2 is YYEEEE. The CDR3 region has the DNA TGTGCCAGCAGCCCGGCCCAGGGGGCAAATGAAGCTTTCTTT. Its protein product is CASSPAQGANEAFF.

This chain connects TRBV6-5 to TRBJ2-3; D perhaps matches TRBD1 (5 bases). The CDR3 runs 14 residues. Germline lookup yields CDR1 MNHEY and CDR2 SVGAGI. The V end lost 8 bases, the J end lost 4 bases, and 16 bases lay between the germline ends. This CDR3 is CASGRREGPDTQYF. Written as DNA, the CDR3 is TGTGCCAGCGGACGCAGGGAAGGACCAGATACGCAGTATTTT.

The chain has TRBV19 and TRBJ1-2; no definite D call. The CDR3 loop spans 15 amino acids. Trimming took off 1 base at V and 0 bases at J, with 9 bases between the two ends. Looked up from germline, CDR1 is LNHDA and CDR2 is SQIVND (reference sequence). The CDR3 sequence: CASSIVSGTNYGYTF. The CDR3 DNA follows: TGTGCCAGTAGTATAGTTTCGGGGACTAACTATGGCTACACCTTC.

This chain links TRBV11-2 with TRBJ1-1, with D uncertain. Looked up from germline, CDR1 is SGHAT and CDR2 is FQNNGV. V lost 5 bases and J lost 4, with 8 bases in between. This CDR3 is built from 12 residues. The CDR3 loop reads CASSPLGTEAFF. As DNA, the CDR3 is TGTGCCAGCAGCCCCCTCGGCACTGAAGCTTTCTTT.

The chain couples TRBV19 to TRBJ2-1; D might be TRBD2 (6 bases). Germline loops: CDR1 LNHDA, CDR2 SQIVND (reference sequence). This CDR3 is built from 15 residues. Trimming pared 3 bases from V and 0 bases from J, leaving 9 bases between. CDR3 DNA: TGTGCCAGTAGTATTGACGGGGGCTCCTACAATGAGCAGTTCTTC. This sequence encodes CASSIDGGSYNEQFF.

This rearrangement joins TRBV30 to TRBJ2-5; TRBD2 might be the D (6 bases). Germline V gene lookup returns CDR1 GTSNPN and CDR2 SVGIG (reference sequence). Trimming left V 5 bases short and J 5 bases short, with 15 bases between. CDR3 length: 13 residues. CDR3 DNA: TGTGCCTGGGCCGGGGGATTCGGGGAGACCCAGTACTTC. Translated, it gives CAWAGGFGETQYF.

V gene TRBV30 combines with J gene TRBJ2-2; 7 bases fit TRBD1. With 3 bases clipped from V and 5 bases from J, the junction kept 3 bases outside the gene matches. Germline V CDR1 and CDR2: GTSNPN, SVGIG (reference sequence). The CDR3 runs to 13 residues. The CDR3 DNA reads TGTGCCTGGAGGACACAGGGGACCGGGGAGCTGTTTTTT. It specifies CAWRTQGTGELFF.

The V gene is TRBV9, the J gene TRBJ1-2, with a possible D match to TRBD1 (5 bases). CDR3 length: 14 residues. V lost 6 bases, J lost 0 bases, and 12 bases lay in between. Germline loops: CDR1 SGDLS, CDR2 YYNGEE. DNA for the CDR3: TGTGCCAGCAAAGGGCAGGACACTAACTATGGCTACACCTTC. Translated, it gives CASKGQDTNYGYTF.

The V and J genes are TRBV28 and TRBJ2-7; tentative D call: TRBD2 (6 bases). This CDR3 is built from 13 residues. The V end was cut by 6 bases, the J end by 3 bases, with 12 bases between. The germline V gene encodes CDR1 MDHEN and CDR2 SYDVKM. CDR3 nucleotides: TGTGCCAGCAGCCAGGACGGGAGCTACGAGCAGTACGTC. It is translated as CASSQDGSYEQYV.

This rearrangement joins TRBV14 to TRBJ2-7, with D unclear. CDR1 is SGHDN and CDR2 is FVKESK in the germline V gene. Trimming left V 5 bases short and J 4 bases short, with 9 bases between. CDR3 length: 12 amino acids. CDR3 DNA: TGTGCCAGCAGCAAGCACGGGTACGAGCAGTACGTC. This codes for CASSKHGYEQYV.

The chain is built from TRBV10-3 and TRBJ1-1, with a possible D match to TRBD1 (5 bases). The germline CDR1 and CDR2 sequences are ENHRY and SYGVKD. Between the trimmed V and J ends, which lost 8 bases and 2 bases, there was a span of 24 bases. This CDR3 is 17 amino acids long. CDR3 protein: CAIGGRGTEHGNTEAFF. In DNA, the CDR3 is TGTGCCATCGGGGGGAGGGGCACAGAGCACGGAAACACTGAAGCTTTCTTT.

The chain employs TRBV30 and TRBJ2-3, with 7 bases aligning to TRBD1. CDR3 length: 16 residues. J was trimmed by 1 base and V by 2 bases; bases with no gene match: 9. Germline CDR1 reads GTSNPN; CDR2 reads SVGIG (reference sequence). CDR3 protein: CAWSSPYRGGTDTQYF. CDR3 in DNA: TGTGCCTGGAGTTCTCCATACAGGGGCGGCACAGATACGCAGTATTTT.

CDR3 DNA: TGTGCCAGCAGTGACCCAGGGTTGAAAAACATTCAGTACTTC. It specifies CASSDPGLKNIQYF. This rearrangement joins TRBV2 to TRBJ2-4, with a tentative D call TRBD1 (5 bases). The CDR3 is made up of 14 amino acids. Germline values: CDR1 SNHLY, CDR2 FYNNEI. Trimming cost V 3 bases and J 4 bases, with 10 bases left between them.

The chain links TRBV7-3 to TRBJ2-2, with TRBD2 matching 10 bases. Trimming removed 0 bases from V and 6 bases from J; junction bases left unmatched: 16. The V gene's germline CDR1 is SGHTA and CDR2 FQGTGA. The CDR3 runs to 20 residues. The CDR3 region is CASSLTPLAGMHGSAGELFF. The CDR3 DNA reads as TGTGCCAGCAGCTTAACCCCACTAGCGGGGATGCATGGTAGCGCCGGGGAGCTGTTTTTT.

The rearrangement joins TRBV10-2 to TRBJ2-3; 9 bases are shared with TRBD2. The CDR3 has 13 amino acids. Germline V gives CDR1 WSHSY, CDR2 SAAADI. V gave up 3 bases and J gave up 11 bases; unmatched junction bases: 6. The CDR3 is CASSDGSGGWQYF. The CDR3 region has the DNA TGCGCCAGCAGTGATGGTAGCGGGGGTTGGCAGTATTTT.

The chain couples TRBV10-1 to TRBJ1-1; TRBD1 matches at 8 bases. J lost 4 bases, V lost 8 bases, and 3 bases had no gene match. Germline values: CDR1 WNHNN, CDR2 SYGVQD (reference sequence). CDR3 size: 12 residues. CDR3 loop: CASVTGGTEAFF. The DNA of the CDR3 is TGCGCCAGCGTAACAGGGGGCACTGAAGCTTTCTTT.

This clone has just a few counts. This chain connects TRBV4-1 to TRBJ2-2, with 14 positions matching TRBD2. The CDR3 consists of 14 residues. Per the germline V gene, CDR1 is MGHRA and CDR2 is YSYEKL. V shed 7 bases and J 6 bases; nucleotides not matched to a gene: 1. In nucleotides, the CDR3 is TGCGCCAGCAAGACTAGCGGGGGGGCCGGGGAGCTGTTTTTT. This codes for CASKTSGGAGELFF.

The chain links TRBV4-1 to TRBJ2-2, with D perhaps TRBD1 (6 bases). The CDR3 extends over 16 amino acids. V dropped 4 bases and J dropped 3 bases, with 15 bases sitting between them. Germline values: CDR1 MGHRA, CDR2 YSYEKL. Here the CDR3 DNA reads TGCGCCAGCAGCCTCGCACGGACAGACTACACCGGGGAGCTGTTTTTT. It specifies CASSLARTDYTGELFF.

V is TRBV30 and J is TRBJ2-1; 11 bases match TRBD2. The CDR3 sequence is 14 residues long. The trim removed 3 bases at V and 6 bases at J, leaving 4 bases unmatched. The germline gives CDR1 GTSNPN, CDR2 SVGIG (reference sequence). The CDR3, as DNA: TGTGCCTGGAGCCCTAGCGGGGGGATCAATGAGCAGTTCTTC. Protein: CAWSPSGGINEQFF.